Sequencing of this TCR beta chain was carried out in a study of monozygotic twins with inflammatory bowel disease. The CDR3 sequence is 17 residues long. From germline, CDR1 is LNHDA and CDR2 SQIVND (reference sequence). Used for each TCR library was about 3.5 ug of total RNA. TCRdb re-called the 5' RACE reads, yielding one record per CDR3 amino acid sequence without DNA. The listing contains 150,000 to 200,000 distinct CDR3 sequences. The V gene is TRBV19, the J gene TRBJ2-2; TCRdb calls TRBD2, which cannot be checked without DNA. The sequenced material came from blood. This clonotype was obtained from a human donor with ulcerative colitis or Crohn's disease, or a healthy co-twin of an affected twin (not recorded which). The CDR3 sequence: CASSTPRLAVNTGELFF.